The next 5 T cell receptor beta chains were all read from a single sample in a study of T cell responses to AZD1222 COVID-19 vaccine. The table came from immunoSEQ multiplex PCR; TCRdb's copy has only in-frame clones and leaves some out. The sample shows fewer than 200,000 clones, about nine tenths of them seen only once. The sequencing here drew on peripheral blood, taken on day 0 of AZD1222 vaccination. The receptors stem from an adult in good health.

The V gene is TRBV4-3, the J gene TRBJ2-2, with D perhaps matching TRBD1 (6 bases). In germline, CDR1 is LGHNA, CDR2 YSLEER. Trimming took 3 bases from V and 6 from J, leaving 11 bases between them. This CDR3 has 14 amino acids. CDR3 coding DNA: TGCGCCAGCAGCCACGGGACAATCGCCGGGGAGCTGTTTTTT. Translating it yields CASSHGTIAGELFF.

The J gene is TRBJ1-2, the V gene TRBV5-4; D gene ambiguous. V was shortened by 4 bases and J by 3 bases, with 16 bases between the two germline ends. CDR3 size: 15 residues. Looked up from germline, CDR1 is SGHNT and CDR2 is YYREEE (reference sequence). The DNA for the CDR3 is TGTGCCAGCAGCCGACCATCCGGACTCGACTATGGCTACACCTTC. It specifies CASSRPSGLDYGYTF.

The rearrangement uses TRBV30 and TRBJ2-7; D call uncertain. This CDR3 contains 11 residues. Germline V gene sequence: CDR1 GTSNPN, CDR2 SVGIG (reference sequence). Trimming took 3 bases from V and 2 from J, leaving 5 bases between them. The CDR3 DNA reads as TGTGCCTGGAGCAAAACCTACGAGCAGTACTTC. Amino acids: CAWSKTYEQYF.

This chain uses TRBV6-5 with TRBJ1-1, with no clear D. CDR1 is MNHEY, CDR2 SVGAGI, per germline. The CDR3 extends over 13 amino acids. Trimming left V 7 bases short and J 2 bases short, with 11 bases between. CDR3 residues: CASTRSGNTEAFF. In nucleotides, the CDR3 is TGTGCCAGCACCCGTTCAGGTAACACTGAAGCTTTCTTT.

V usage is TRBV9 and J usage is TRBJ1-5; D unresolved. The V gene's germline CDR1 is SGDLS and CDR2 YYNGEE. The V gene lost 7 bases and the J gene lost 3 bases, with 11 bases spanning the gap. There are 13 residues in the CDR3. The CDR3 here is CASGSGNNQPQHF. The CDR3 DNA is TGTGCCAGCGGGTCGGGTAACAATCAGCCCCAGCATTTT.